In this sample, the clone carrying this T cell receptor beta chain turned up a few times. TCRdb fed the 5' RACE reads into MiXCR, producing one record per CDR3 protein. The profile covers around 23,000 distinct CDR3 sequences, with 17% appearing a single time and 25% to 30% taken by the ten largest. The CDR3 covers 14 residues. From germline, CDR1 is SGHVS and CDR2 FQNEAQ. Trimming removed 3 bases from V and 1 base from J, with 10 bases in between. This record belongs to a study of CD8 T cells in ankylosing spondylitis. This receptor was identified in a male donor with ankylosing spondylitis or in good health (not recorded which). The sequenced sample consisted of blood. The V gene is TRBV7-8, the J gene TRBJ2-7; no firm D call. The CDR3 here is CASSLIDGSYEQYV. The CDR3, as DNA: TGTGCCAGCAGCTTGATCGACGGTTCCTACGAGCAGTACGTC.